The 7 T cell receptor beta chains listed next were all sequenced from one sample in a study of CD8 T cells in ankylosing spondylitis. MiXCR, applied by TCRdb to the 5' RACE reads, yields one record per CDR3 protein. The data contain around 250,000 distinct CDR3 sequences, over 30% of them seen just once; the ten biggest clones take up about 4.2%. The specimen was blood, either unsorted or a sorted T cell fraction (not recorded which). These receptors all stem from a male donor with ankylosing spondylitis or in good health (not recorded which).

V is TRBV20-1 and J is TRBJ1-1, with D unresolved. The germline gives CDR1 DFQATT, CDR2 SNEGSKA (reference sequence). The ends were cut back, 2 bases at V and 4 bases at J, with 17 bases in the middle. CDR3 length equals 15 residues. For the CDR3, the DNA is TGCAGTGCTAGATCGGCCCCCTGGGTGGGCACTGAAGCTTTCTTT. Amino acid sequence: CSARSAPWVGTEAFF.

The chain couples TRBV20-1 to TRBJ2-2; D unclear. The CDR3 has 13 residues. Trimming removed 2 bases from V and 5 bases from J, with 9 bases in between. Germline V gene data show CDR1 as DFQATT and CDR2 as SNEGSKA (reference sequence). Here the CDR3 reads CSARYTGTGELFF. As DNA, the CDR3 is TGCAGTGCTAGATACACGGGTACCGGGGAGCTGTTTTTT.

This clonotype turned up a few times. The chain joins TRBV20-1 to TRBJ2-5; 7 bases fit TRBD1. CDR3 size: 14 residues. V shed 3 bases and J 3 bases; nucleotides not matched to a gene: 7. Germline V gene sequence: CDR1 DFQATT, CDR2 SNEGSKA (reference sequence). The CDR3 reads CSARRVTGKETQYF. DNA for the CDR3: TGCAGTGCTAGGAGAGTGACAGGGAAAGAGACCCAGTACTTC.

The chain uses TRBV29-1 and TRBJ2-3; D not certain. CDR1 and CDR2 from the germline V gene are SQVTM and ANQGSEA. The CDR3 covers 15 residues. Trimming cost V 4 bases and J 2 bases, with 16 bases left between them. The CDR3 DNA follows: TGCAGCGTTGCTCACGCTTTGGGTCTCACAGATACGCAGTATTTT. Its translation is CSVAHALGLTDTQYF.

The DNA of the CDR3 is TGTGCCAGCAGTTTAACCCTCTACGAGCAGTACTTC. It encodes CASSLTLYEQYF. The chain couples TRBV12-3 or TRBV12-4 to TRBJ2-7, with unresolved D. The CDR3 is 12 amino acids. V lost 2 bases, J lost 3 bases, and 5 bases lay in between.

The chain uses TRBV10-3 and TRBJ2-3; no clear D gene. Trimming took off 4 bases at V and 6 bases at J, with 11 bases between the two ends. Germline assignment: CDR1 ENHRY and CDR2 SYGVKD. The CDR3 sequence is 13 residues long. CDR3 loop: CAISGVDADTQYF. CDR3 nucleotides: TGTGCCATCAGTGGGGTAGATGCGGATACGCAGTATTTT.

This chain uses TRBV20-1 with TRBJ2-7; 7 bases agree with TRBD2. The CDR3 is 14 amino acids. J gave up 2 bases and V 0 bases, and 4 bases lay outside the gene matches. Germline-derived CDR1 and CDR2 are DFQATT and SNEGSKA (reference sequence). This CDR3 is CSARDTAGAYEQYF. The CDR3 DNA reads as TGCAGTGCTAGAGATACTGCGGGGGCCTACGAGCAGTACTTC.